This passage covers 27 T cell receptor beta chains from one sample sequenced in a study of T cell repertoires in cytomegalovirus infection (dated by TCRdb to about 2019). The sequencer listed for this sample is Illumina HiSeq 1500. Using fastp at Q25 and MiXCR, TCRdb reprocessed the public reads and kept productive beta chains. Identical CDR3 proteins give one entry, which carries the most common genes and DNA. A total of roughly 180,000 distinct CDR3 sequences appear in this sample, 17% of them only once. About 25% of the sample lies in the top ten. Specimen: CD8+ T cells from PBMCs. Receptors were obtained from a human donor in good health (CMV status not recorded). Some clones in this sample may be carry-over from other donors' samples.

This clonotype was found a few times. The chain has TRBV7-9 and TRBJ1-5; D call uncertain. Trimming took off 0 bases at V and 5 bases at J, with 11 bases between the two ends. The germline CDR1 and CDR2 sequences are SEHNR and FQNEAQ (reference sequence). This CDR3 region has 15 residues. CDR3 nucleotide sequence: TGTGCCAGCAGCTTAGCGGCAGAGGGCCATCAGCCCCAGCATTTT. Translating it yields CASSLAAEGHQPQHF. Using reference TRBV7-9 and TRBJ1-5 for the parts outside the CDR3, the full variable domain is DTGVSQNPRHKITKRGQNVTFRCDPISEHNRLYWYRQTLGQGPEFLTYFQNEAQLEKSRLLSDRFSAERPKGSFSTLEIQRTEQGDSAMYLCASSLAAEGHQPQHFGDGTRLSIL.

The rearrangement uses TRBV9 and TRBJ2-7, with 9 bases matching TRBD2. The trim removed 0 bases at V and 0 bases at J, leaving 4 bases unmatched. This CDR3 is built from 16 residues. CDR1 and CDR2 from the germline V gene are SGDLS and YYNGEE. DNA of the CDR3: TGTGCCAGCAGCGTAGGGGTAGCGGGGGCCTCCTACGAGCAGTACTTC. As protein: CASSVGVAGASYEQYF.

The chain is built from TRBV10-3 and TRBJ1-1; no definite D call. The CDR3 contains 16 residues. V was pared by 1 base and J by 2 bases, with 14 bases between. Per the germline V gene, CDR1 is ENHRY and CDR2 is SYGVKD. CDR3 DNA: TGTGCCATCAGTGAGTTGGCCGAGAACACAAACACTGAAGCTTTCTTT. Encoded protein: CAISELAENTNTEAFF.

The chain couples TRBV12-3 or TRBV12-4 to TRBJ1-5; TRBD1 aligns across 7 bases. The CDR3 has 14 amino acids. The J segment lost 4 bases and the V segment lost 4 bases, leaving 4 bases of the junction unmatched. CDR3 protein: CASSSGTANQPQHF. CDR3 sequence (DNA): TGTGCCAGCAGTTCCGGGACAGCTAATCAGCCCCAGCATTTT.

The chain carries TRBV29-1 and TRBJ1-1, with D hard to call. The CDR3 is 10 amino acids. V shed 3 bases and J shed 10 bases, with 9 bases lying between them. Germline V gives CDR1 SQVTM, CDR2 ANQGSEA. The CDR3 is CSVDDLGAFF. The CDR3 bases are TGCAGCGTTGACGACCTTGGAGCTTTCTTT. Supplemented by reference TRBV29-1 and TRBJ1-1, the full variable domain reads SAVISQKPSRDICQRGTSLTIQCQVDSQVTMMFWYRQQPGQSLTLIATANQGSEATYESGFVIDKFPISRPNLTFSTLTVSNMSPEDSSIYLCSVDDLGAFFGQGTRLTVV.

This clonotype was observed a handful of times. CDR3 residues: CAISDPGLAGKYTGELFF. The DNA of the CDR3 is TGTGCCATCAGTGACCCCGGACTAGCGGGGAAGTACACCGGGGAGCTGTTTTTT. V and J are TRBV10-3 and TRBJ2-2, with 12 bases identical to TRBD2. This CDR3 has 18 residues. The V segment lost 3 bases and the J segment 3 bases; nucleotides outside the gene matches: 8. Germline lookup yields CDR1 ENHRY and CDR2 SYGVKD.

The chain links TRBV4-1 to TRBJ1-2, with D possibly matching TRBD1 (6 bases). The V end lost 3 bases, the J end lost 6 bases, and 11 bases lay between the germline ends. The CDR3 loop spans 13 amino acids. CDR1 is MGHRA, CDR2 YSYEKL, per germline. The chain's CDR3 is CASSQRDRNGYTF. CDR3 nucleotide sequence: TGCGCCAGCAGCCAGCGTGACAGGAATGGCTACACCTTC.

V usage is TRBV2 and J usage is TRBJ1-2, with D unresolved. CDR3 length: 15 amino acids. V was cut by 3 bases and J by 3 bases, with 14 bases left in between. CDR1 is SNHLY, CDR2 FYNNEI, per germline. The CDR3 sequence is CASSEIVSRDYGYTF. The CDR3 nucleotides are TGTGCCAGCAGTGAGATAGTCTCGAGGGACTATGGCTACACCTTC.

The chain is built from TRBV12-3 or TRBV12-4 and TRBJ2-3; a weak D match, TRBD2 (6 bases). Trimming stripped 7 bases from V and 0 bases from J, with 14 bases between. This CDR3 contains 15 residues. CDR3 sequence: CASTKDGGSTDTQYF. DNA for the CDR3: TGTGCCAGCACCAAGGACGGGGGAAGCACAGATACGCAGTATTTT.

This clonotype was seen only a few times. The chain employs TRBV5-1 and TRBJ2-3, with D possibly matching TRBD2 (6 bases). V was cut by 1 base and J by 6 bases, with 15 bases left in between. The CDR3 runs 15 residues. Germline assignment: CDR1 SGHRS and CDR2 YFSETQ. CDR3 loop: CASSLRTGVQDTQYF. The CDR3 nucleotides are TGCGCCAGCAGCTTGCGAACGGGGGTCCAGGATACGCAGTATTTT.

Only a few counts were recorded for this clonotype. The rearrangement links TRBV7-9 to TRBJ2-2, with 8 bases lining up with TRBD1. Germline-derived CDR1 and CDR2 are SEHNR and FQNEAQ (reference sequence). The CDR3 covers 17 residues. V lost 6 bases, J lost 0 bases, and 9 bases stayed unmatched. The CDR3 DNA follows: TGTGCCAGCAGTTCCGGGACAGGTGAACCGAACACCGGGGAGCTGTTTTTT. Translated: CASSSGTGEPNTGELFF.

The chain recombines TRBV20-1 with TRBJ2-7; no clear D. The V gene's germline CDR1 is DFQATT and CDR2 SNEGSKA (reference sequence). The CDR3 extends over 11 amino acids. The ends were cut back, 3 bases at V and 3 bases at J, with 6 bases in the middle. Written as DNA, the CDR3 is TGCAGTGCTAGGGGCAGCTACGAGCAGTACTTC. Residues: CSARGSYEQYF.

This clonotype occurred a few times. This CDR3 is CASSFLPGGAGEAPLISPLHF. CDR3 bases: TGTGCCAGCAGCTTTCTACCCGGGGGCGCAGGGGAAGCGCCTCTTATTTCACCCCTCCACTTT. This chain links TRBV7-9 with TRBJ1-6; TRBD1 might be the D (6 bases). This CDR3 is built from 21 residues. CDR1 SEHNR and CDR2 FQNEAQ come from the germline V gene (reference sequence). V gave up 3 bases and J gave up 9 bases, with 33 bases separating them.

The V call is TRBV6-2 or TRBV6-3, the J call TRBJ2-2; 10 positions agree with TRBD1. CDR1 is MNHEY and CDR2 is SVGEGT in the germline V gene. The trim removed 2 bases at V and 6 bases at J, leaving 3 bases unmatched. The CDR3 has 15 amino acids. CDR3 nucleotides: TGTGCCAGCAGTTACGGACAGGGGGTCCCCGGGGAGCTGTTTTTT. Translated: CASSYGQGVPGELFF.

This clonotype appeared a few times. Here the CDR3 DNA reads TGTGCCAGCAGTCCCCAACCTACAGGGATTTCTGCGAACACTGAAGCTTTCTTT. Encoded protein: CASSPQPTGISANTEAFF. This sequence joins TRBV12-3 or TRBV12-4 and TRBJ1-1, with D tentatively TRBD1 (6 bases). The CDR3 length is 18 residues. Trimming took 5 bases from V and 1 from J, leaving 23 bases between them.

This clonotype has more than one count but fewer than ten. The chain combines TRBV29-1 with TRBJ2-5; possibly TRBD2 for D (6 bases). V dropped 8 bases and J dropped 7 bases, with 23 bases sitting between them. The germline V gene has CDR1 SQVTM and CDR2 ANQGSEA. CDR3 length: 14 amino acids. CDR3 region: CSLIRGTSSRTQYF. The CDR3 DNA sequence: TGCAGCTTAATACGGGGGACCTCGTCCCGGACCCAGTACTTC.

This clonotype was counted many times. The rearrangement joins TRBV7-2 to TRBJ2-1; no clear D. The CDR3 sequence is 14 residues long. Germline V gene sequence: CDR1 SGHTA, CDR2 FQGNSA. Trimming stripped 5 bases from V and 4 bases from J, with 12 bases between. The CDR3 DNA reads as TGTGCCAGCAGCCTGAGTAGGGTTTACAATGAGCAGTTCTTC. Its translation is CASSLSRVYNEQFF.

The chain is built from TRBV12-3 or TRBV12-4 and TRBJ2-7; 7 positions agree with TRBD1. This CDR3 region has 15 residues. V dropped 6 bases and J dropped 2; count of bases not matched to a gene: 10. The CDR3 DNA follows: TGTGCCAGCAGGGATATTAGGGACAGCCCCTACGAGCAGTACTTC. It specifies CASRDIRDSPYEQYF.

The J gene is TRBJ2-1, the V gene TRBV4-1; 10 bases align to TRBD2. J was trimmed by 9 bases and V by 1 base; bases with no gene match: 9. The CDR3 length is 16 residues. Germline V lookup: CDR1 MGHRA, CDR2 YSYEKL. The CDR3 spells CASSQVHPPSGGEQFF. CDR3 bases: TGCGCCAGCAGCCAAGTTCACCCCCCTAGCGGGGGTGAGCAGTTCTTC.

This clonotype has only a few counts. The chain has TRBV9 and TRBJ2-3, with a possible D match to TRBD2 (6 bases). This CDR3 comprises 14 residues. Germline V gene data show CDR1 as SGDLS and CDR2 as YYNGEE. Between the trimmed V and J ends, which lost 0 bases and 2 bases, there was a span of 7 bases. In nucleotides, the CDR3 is TGTGCCAGCAGCGTAGCGGGGGACACAGATACGCAGTATTTT. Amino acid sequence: CASSVAGDTDTQYF. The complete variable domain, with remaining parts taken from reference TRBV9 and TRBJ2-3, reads DSGVTQTPKHLITATGQRVTLRCSPRSGDLSVYWYQQSLDQGLQFLIQYYNGEERAKGNILERFSAQQFPDLHSELNLSSLELGDSALYFCASSVAGDTDTQYFGPGTRLTVL.

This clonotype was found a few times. The DNA of the CDR3 is TGCAGTGCTATAAAACATCCGGGACAGGGGACGAGGGCTGAAGCTTTCTTT. This sequence encodes CSAIKHPGQGTRAEAFF. The chain is built from TRBV20-1 and TRBJ1-1; TRBD1 aligns across 10 bases. V was clipped by 4 bases and J by 6 bases; unmatched bases: 17. The germline gives CDR1 DFQATT, CDR2 SNEGSKA (reference sequence). This CDR3 spans 17 amino acids.

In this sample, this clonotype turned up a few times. The CDR3 loop is CASNSGTGGFSEQYF. CDR3 coding DNA: TGTGCCAGCAATTCCGGGACAGGGGGCTTCTCCGAGCAGTACTTC. The chain uses TRBV28 and TRBJ2-7; 12 bases match TRBD1. The CDR3 runs to 15 residues. The germline V gene has CDR1 MDHEN and CDR2 SYDVKM. The V segment lost 7 bases and the J segment 6 bases; nucleotides outside the gene matches: 10.

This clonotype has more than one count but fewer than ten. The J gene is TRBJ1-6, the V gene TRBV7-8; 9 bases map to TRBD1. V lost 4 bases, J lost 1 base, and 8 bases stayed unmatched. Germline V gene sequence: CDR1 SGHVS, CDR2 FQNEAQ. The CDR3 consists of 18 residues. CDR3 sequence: CASSSGTGIRSYNSPLHF. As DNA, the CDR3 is TGTGCCAGCAGCTCCGGGACAGGGATACGATCCTATAATTCACCCCTCCACTTT.

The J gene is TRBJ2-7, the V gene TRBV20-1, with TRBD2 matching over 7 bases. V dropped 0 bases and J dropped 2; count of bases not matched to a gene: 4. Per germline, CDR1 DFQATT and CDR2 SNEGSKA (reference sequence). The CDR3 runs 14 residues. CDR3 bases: TGCAGTGCTAGAGATGCTAGCGGAACCTACGAGCAGTACTTC. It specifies CSARDASGTYEQYF.

Here the CDR3 DNA reads TGTGCCAGCAGTTATTCACAGGGGTTCGAGCAGTACTTC. It yields the protein CASSYSQGFEQYF. V and J are TRBV6-1 and TRBJ2-7, with TRBD1 identical over 7 bases. With V trimmed by 5 bases and J by 6 bases, 7 bases remained unmatched. The CDR3 is made up of 13 amino acids. The V gene's germline CDR1 is MNHNS and CDR2 SASEGT.

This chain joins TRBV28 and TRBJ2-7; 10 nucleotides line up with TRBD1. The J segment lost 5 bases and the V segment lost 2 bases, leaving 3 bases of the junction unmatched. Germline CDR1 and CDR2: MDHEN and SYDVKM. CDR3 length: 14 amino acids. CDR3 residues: CASSLIGQGDEQYF. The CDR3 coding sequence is TGTGCCAGCAGTTTAATCGGACAGGGGGACGAGCAGTACTTC. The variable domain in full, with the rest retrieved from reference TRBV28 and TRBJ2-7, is DVKVTQSSRYLVKRTGEKVFLECVQDMDHENMFWYRQDPGLGLRLIYFSYDVKMKEKGDIPEGYSVSREKKERFSLILESASTNQTSMYLCASSLIGQGDEQYFGPGTRLTVT.

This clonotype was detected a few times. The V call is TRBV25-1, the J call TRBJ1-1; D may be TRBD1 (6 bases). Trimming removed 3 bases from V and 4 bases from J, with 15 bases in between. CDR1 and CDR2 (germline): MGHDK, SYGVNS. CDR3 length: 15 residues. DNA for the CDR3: TGTGCCAGCAGTGACTTTACAGGGCCAGGCACTGAAGCTTTCTTT. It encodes CASSDFTGPGTEAFF.